This passage covers 9 T cell receptor beta chains from one sample sequenced in a study of control samples from healthy donors and cancer patients. The data were produced by immunoSEQ multiplex PCR, yet TCRdb's version contains in-frame clones alone and is incomplete. The sample includes about 83,000 clones, about nine tenths of them seen just once. The sample comprised blood. Receptors were obtained from a man aged 25-40 years in good health.

The chain uses TRBV3-1 (or the pseudogene TRBV3-2) and TRBJ2-3; tentative D call: TRBD2 (5 bases). CDR1 LGHDT and CDR2 YNNKEL come from the germline V gene (reference sequence). V lost 0 bases and J 3 bases, leaving 10 bases between the germline ends. The CDR3 totals 15 residues. CDR3 in amino acids: CASSQDGRGTDTQYF. The CDR3 nucleotides read TGTGCCAGCAGCCAAGATGGAAGAGGGACAGATACGCAGTATTTT.

This clone was observed a handful of times. V usage is TRBV5-4 and J usage is TRBJ2-3; D unresolved. Looked up from germline, CDR1 is SGHNT and CDR2 is YYREEE (reference sequence). V was pared by 1 base and J by 4 bases, with 4 bases between. The CDR3 totals 12 residues. CDR3 sequence (DNA): TGTGCCAGCAGCTTGCACCCAGATACGCAGTATTTT. Residues: CASSLHPDTQYF.

To note about this clone: Sequence at one end of the junction differs from germline and may be a read error. This chain connects TRBV2 to TRBJ1-2; no clear D. This CDR3 spans 14 amino acids. Germline V gives CDR1 SNHLY, CDR2 FYNNEI. The CDR3 bases are TGTGCCAGCAGCGAAGTCACTAACGGACTGGGCTACACCTTC. Encoded protein: CASSEVTNGLGYTF.

V gene TRBV7-8 combines with J gene TRBJ2-1; unclear D gene. Per the germline V gene, CDR1 is SGHVS and CDR2 is FQNEAQ. This CDR3 has 16 residues. V gave up 0 bases and J gave up 3 bases, with 12 bases separating them. The DNA of the CDR3 is TGTGCCAGCAGCTTAGCGCTAAGCGCCAGCTACAATGAGCAGTTCTTC. This encodes CASSLALSASYNEQFF.

This sequence joins TRBV7-8 and TRBJ2-7; TRBD1 is a possible D gene (6 bases). CDR3 length equals 14 residues. Deletions cut 6 bases from V and 2 bases from J, with 14 bases between. Germline values: CDR1 SGHVS, CDR2 FQNEAQ. The CDR3 bases are TGTGCCAGCAGTCAACAGGGTAACCCCTACGAGCAGTACTTC. This translates into CASSQQGNPYEQYF. The complete variable domain, with remaining parts taken from reference TRBV7-8 and TRBJ2-7, reads GAGVSQSPRYKVAKRGQDVALRCDPISGHVSLFWYQQALGQGPEFLTYFQNEAQLDKSGLPSDRFFAERPEGSVSTLKIQRTQQEDSAVYLCASSQQGNPYEQYFGPGTRLTVT.

The V gene is TRBV5-6, the J gene TRBJ2-1; maybe TRBD2 (5 bases). The CDR3 is 15 amino acids. Deletions cut 2 bases from V and 4 bases from J, with 13 bases between. CDR1 and CDR2 from the germline V gene are SGHDT and YYEEEE. CDR3 in amino acids: CASSFRGGKYNEQFF. The CDR3 nucleotides are TGTGCCAGCAGCTTTCGGGGTGGGAAGTACAATGAGCAGTTCTTC. The full variable domain, rest sourced from reference TRBV5-6 and TRBJ2-1, is DAGVTQSPTHLIKTRGQQVTLRCSPKSGHDTVSWYQQALGQGPQFIFQYYEEEERQRGNFPDRFSGHQFPNYSSELNVNALLLGDSALYLCASSFRGGKYNEQFFGPGTRLTVL.

The chain uses TRBV5-1 and TRBJ2-2; 11 bases are shared with TRBD1. Germline V gene sequence: CDR1 SGHRS, CDR2 YFSETQ. This CDR3 is 15 amino acids long. With 4 bases clipped from V and 6 bases from J, the junction kept 5 bases outside the gene matches. The CDR3 sequence: CASSVWDRGSGELFF. CDR3 DNA: TGCGCCAGCAGCGTCTGGGACAGGGGGTCCGGGGAGCTGTTTTTT.

V and J are TRBV4-1 and TRBJ1-1, with D unclear. Germline CDR1 reads MGHRA; CDR2 reads YSYEKL. V lost 0 bases, J lost 1 base, and 9 bases lay in between. The CDR3 spans 15 residues. CDR3 in amino acids: CASSQDSTRNTEAFF. The CDR3 coding sequence is TGCGCCAGCAGCCAAGATTCCACGAGGAACACTGAAGCTTTCTTT.

This rearrangement joins TRBV29-1 to TRBJ2-1; 12 bases align to TRBD2. J was trimmed by 0 bases and V by 2 bases; bases with no gene match: 8. Looked up from germline, CDR1 is SQVTM and CDR2 is ANQGSEA. This CDR3 has 18 amino acids. Written as DNA, the CDR3 is TGCAGCGTTGAACCCCGGACTAGCGGGACCCTCTCCTACAATGAGCAGTTCTTC. This sequence encodes CSVEPRTSGTLSYNEQFF.